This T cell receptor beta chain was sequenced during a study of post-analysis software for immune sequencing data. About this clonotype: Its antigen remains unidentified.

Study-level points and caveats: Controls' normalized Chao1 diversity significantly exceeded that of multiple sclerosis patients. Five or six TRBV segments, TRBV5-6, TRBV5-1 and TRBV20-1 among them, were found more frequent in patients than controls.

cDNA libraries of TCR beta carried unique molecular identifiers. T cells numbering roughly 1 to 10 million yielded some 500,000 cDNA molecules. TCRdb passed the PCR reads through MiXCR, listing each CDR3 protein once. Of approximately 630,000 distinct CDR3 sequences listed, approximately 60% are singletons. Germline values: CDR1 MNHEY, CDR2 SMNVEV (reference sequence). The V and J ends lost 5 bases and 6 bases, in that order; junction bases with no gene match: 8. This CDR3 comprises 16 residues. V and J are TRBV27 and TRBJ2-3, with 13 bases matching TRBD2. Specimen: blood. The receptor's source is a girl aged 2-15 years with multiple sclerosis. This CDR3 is CASSPQLAGGPDTQYF. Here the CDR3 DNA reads TGTGCCAGCAGTCCTCAACTAGCGGGAGGGCCGGATACGCAGTATTTT.